Listed here are 9 T cell receptor beta chains from one sample, sequenced in a study of shared T cell receptors in the human thymus. The method was immunoSEQ multiplex PCR; TCRdb's version includes in-frame clones alone and lacks a portion of them. The table includes approximately 68,000 clones, about 95% detected once. Material for sequencing was thymocytes. These receptors all come from a human donor.

The gene calls are TRBV6-5 and TRBJ1-5; weak D call: TRBD1 (6 bases). V was pared by 5 bases and J by 3 bases, with 11 bases between. In germline, CDR1 is MNHEY, CDR2 SVGAGI. This CDR3 spans 14 amino acids. The CDR3 loop reads CASSKTGYNQPQHF. CDR3 DNA sequence: TGTGCCAGCAGTAAGACAGGATACAATCAGCCCCAGCATTTT.

This clone was seen a single time. V gene TRBV5-5 combines with J gene TRBJ2-2; D uncertain. The V and J ends lost 4 bases and 1 base respectively, with 14 bases between them. Germline values: CDR1 SGHKS, CDR2 YYEKEE (reference sequence). The CDR3 contains 16 residues. CDR3: CASSKILYLNTGELFF. In nucleotides, the CDR3 is TGTGCCAGCAGCAAGATTCTATACTTGAACACCGGGGAGCTGTTTTTT.

The chain links TRBV18 to TRBJ1-2; D not resolved. The germline V gene has CDR1 KGHSH and CDR2 LQKENI. CDR3 length: 16 residues. V shed 0 bases and J shed 8 bases, with 19 bases lying between them. The CDR3 sequence: CASSPPPGLPTGGYTF. The CDR3 bases are TGTGCCAGCTCACCACCTCCGGGTCTCCCAACTGGGGGCTACACCTTC.

J is TRBJ2-1 and V is TRBV18; 10 bases map to TRBD2. Trimming removed 0 bases from V and 6 bases from J; junction bases left unmatched: 8. Germline CDR1 and CDR2: KGHSH and LQKENI. This CDR3 spans 17 amino acids. The chain's CDR3 is CASSPPGGSGGSNEQFF. The CDR3 coding sequence is TGTGCCAGCTCACCACCGGGCGGTAGCGGGGGGAGCAATGAGCAGTTCTTC.

This clone was recorded only once. The chain joins TRBV4-1 to TRBJ1-4, with a possible D match to TRBD1 (5 bases). This CDR3 contains 20 residues. V gave up 1 base and J gave up 4 bases, with 25 bases separating them. Germline V gives CDR1 MGHRA, CDR2 YSYEKL. The CDR3 reads CASSQGIGRQPKLNNEKLFF. CDR3 DNA: TGCGCCAGCAGCCAAGGAATTGGCCGACAGCCTAAGCTTAATAATGAAAAACTGTTTTTT.

The genes are TRBV20-1 and TRBJ2-7; possible D gene TRBD1, 6 bases. The V gene lost 6 bases and the J gene lost 5 bases, with 8 bases spanning the gap. The germline CDR1 and CDR2 sequences are DFQATT and SNEGSKA (reference sequence). The CDR3 totals 10 residues. The DNA for the CDR3 is TGCAGTGCGGGGGCAAACGAGCAGTACTTC. This encodes CSAGANEQYF.

The genes are TRBV7-2 and TRBJ1-2, with D perhaps TRBD1 (6 bases). Germline V gene data show CDR1 as SGHTA and CDR2 as FQGNSA. The CDR3 has 15 amino acids. Trimming took 1 base from V and 5 from J, leaving 14 bases between them. In DNA form, the CDR3 reads TGTGCCAGCAGCTTAGTGTCACAGGGAATGTATGGCTACACCTTC. It encodes CASSLVSQGMYGYTF.

The CDR3 sequence is CASSIRWGGRGNTIYF. The CDR3 DNA reads TGTGCCAGTAGTATCCGCTGGGGGGGCAGGGGAAACACCATATATTTT. The rearrangement uses TRBV19 and TRBJ1-3; D may be TRBD1 (6 bases). The ends were cut back, 3 bases at V and 4 bases at J, with 16 bases in the middle. The CDR3 totals 16 residues. From germline, CDR1 is LNHDA and CDR2 SQIVND (reference sequence).

The chain's CDR3 is CASSSPRAGTQHF. The CDR3 DNA reads as TGTGCCAGCAGCTCGCCGCGAGCGGGAACCCAGCATTTT. The V and J genes are TRBV7-2 and TRBJ1-5; D gene uncertain. Germline V gene sequence: CDR1 SGHTA, CDR2 FQGNSA. V shed 4 bases and J shed 11 bases, with 15 bases lying between them. The CDR3 is made up of 13 amino acids.